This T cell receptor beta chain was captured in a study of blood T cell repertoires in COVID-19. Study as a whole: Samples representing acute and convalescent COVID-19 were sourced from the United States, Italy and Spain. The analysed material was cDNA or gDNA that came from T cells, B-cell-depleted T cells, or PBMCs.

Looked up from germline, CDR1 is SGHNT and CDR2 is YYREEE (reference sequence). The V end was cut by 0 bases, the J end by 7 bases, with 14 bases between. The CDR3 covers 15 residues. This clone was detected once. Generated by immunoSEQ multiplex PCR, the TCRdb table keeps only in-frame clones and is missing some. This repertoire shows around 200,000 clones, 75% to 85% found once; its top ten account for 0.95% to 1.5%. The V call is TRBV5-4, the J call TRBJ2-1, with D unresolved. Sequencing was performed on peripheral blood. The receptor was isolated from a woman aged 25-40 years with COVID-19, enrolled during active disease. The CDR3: CASSLAATPTNEQFF. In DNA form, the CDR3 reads TGTGCCAGCAGCTTGGCAGCGACCCCTACGAATGAGCAGTTCTTC.